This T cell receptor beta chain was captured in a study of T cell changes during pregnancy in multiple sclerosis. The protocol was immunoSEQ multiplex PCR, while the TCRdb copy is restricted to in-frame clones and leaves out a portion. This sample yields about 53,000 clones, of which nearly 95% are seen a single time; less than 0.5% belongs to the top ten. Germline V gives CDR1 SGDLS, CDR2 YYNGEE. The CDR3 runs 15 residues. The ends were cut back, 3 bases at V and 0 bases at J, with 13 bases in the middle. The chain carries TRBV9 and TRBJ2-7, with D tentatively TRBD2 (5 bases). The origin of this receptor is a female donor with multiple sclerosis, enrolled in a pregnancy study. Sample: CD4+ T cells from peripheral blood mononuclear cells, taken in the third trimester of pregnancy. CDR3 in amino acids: CASSESSTSSYEQYF. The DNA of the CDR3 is TGTGCCAGCAGCGAGTCTAGCACCAGCTCCTACGAGCAGTACTTC.